These 10 T cell receptor beta chains share one sample of origin, sequenced in a study of T cells in Graves' hyperthyroidism and ophthalmopathy. Researchers amplified the TCR beta CDR3 regions from RNA transcripts. The TCR CDR3 was amplified in a first-round RT-PCR using the HTBI primer set. TCRdb processed the multiplex PCR reads anew with MiXCR; each CDR3 protein has one entry. The sample has 350,000 or so distinct CDR3 sequences; roughly 15% are singletons. Sequencing input: blood. These receptors all come from a woman aged 25 to 45 with Graves' hyperthyroidism that later progressed to Graves' ophthalmopathy.

There are many counts of this clonotype. This chain joins TRBV11-2 and TRBJ1-5; no clear D gene. Germline assignment: CDR1 SGHAT and CDR2 FQNNGV. The CDR3 covers 15 residues. V lost 3 bases to trimming and J lost 4 bases, with 13 bases between them. The CDR3 loop reads CASSFSPRENQPQHF. As DNA, the CDR3 is TGTGCCAGCAGCTTTTCCCCGCGGGAGAATCAGCCCCAGCATTTT.

J is TRBJ2-1 and V is TRBV20-1; D ambiguous. Per the germline V gene, CDR1 is DFQATT and CDR2 is SNEGSKA (reference sequence). The V end lost 4 bases, the J end lost 5 bases, and 9 bases lay between the germline ends. The CDR3 has 12 residues. The chain's CDR3 is CSATPENNEQFF. For the CDR3, the DNA is TGCAGTGCTACCCCAGAGAACAATGAGCAGTTCTTC.

This clonotype was detected ten times or more. This rearrangement joins TRBV24-1 to TRBJ2-2; D is perhaps TRBD1 (5 bases). The CDR3 spans 15 residues. V was shortened by 4 bases and J by 5 bases, with 13 bases between the two germline ends. CDR1 is KGHDR, CDR2 SFDVKD, per germline. The CDR3 DNA reads TGTGCCACCAGTGAGAGCGACAGTGGAACCGGGGAGCTGTTTTTT. Protein: CATSESDSGTGELFF.

This clonotype was detected ten times or more. The junction does not match germline at one end; this may be a read error. CDR3 amino acids: CASGGAKTGELFF. CDR3 nucleotides: TGTGCCAGTGGGGGGGCGAAGACCGGGGAGCTGTTTTTT. J is TRBJ2-2 and V is TRBV6-1, with D perhaps matching TRBD2 (7 bases). The germline gives CDR1 MNHNS, CDR2 SASEGT. The CDR3 runs 13 residues.

This clonotype appeared many times. The CDR3 sequence is CASSSRWTDTQYF. The CDR3 DNA is TGCGCCAGCAGCTCTCGATGGACAGATACGCAGTATTTT. V is TRBV5-1 and J is TRBJ2-3; D is unclear. The CDR3 runs to 13 residues. Per the germline V gene, CDR1 is SGHRS and CDR2 is YFSETQ. Trimming shortened V by 3 bases and J by 3 bases, and 8 bases separated the two germline ends.

The table lists this clonotype with many counts. The gene calls are TRBV5-1 and TRBJ2-1, with 9 bases identical to TRBD2. The CDR3 runs to 17 residues. V lost 4 bases to trimming and J lost 7 bases; unmatched junction nucleotides: 15. The germline V gene has CDR1 SGHRS and CDR2 YFSETQ. CDR3: CASSLLIAGVGQNEQFF. CDR3 nucleotide sequence: TGCGCCAGCAGCCTATTAATAGCGGGAGTCGGGCAAAATGAGCAGTTCTTC.

In its sample, this clonotype was seen many times. The rearrangement uses TRBV5-1 and TRBJ1-5; D is undetermined. This CDR3 is 15 amino acids long. Trimming stripped 4 bases from V and 1 base from J, with 12 bases between. Germline CDR1 reads SGHRS; CDR2 reads YFSETQ. CDR3 DNA: TGCGCCAGCAGCACCGAGGGTCTGAGCAATCAGCCCCAGCATTTT. Translated, it gives CASSTEGLSNQPQHF. Full variable domain (rest looked up from reference TRBV5-1 and TRBJ1-5): KAGVTQTPRYLIKTRGQQVTLSCSPISGHRSVSWYQQTPGQGLQFLFEYFSETQRNKGNFPGRFSGRQFSNSRSEMNVSTLELGDSALYLCASSTEGLSNQPQHFGDGTRLSIL.

The chain uses TRBV6-1 and TRBJ1-6, with 11 positions matching TRBD1. V gave up 6 bases and J gave up 10 bases; unmatched junction bases: 8. The CDR3 runs to 15 residues. The germline gives CDR1 MNHNS, CDR2 SASEGT. The CDR3 nucleotides read TGTGCCAGCAGGCCCGGGACAGGGGGATACTCACCCCTCCACTTT. Amino acid sequence: CASRPGTGGYSPLHF.

The sample holds many counts of this clonotype. The chain recombines TRBV28 with TRBJ2-2; D is perhaps TRBD1 (5 bases). With 4 bases removed from V and 4 bases from J, the gap between germline ends came to 13 bases. The CDR3 totals 15 residues. Per the germline V gene, CDR1 is MDHEN and CDR2 is SYDVKM. Here the CDR3 reads CASSSWGRFTGELFF. In DNA form, the CDR3 reads TGTGCCAGCAGTTCATGGGGCAGGTTCACCGGGGAGCTGTTTTTT.

The J gene is TRBJ2-2, the V gene TRBV6-5; D is perhaps TRBD2 (6 bases). Per germline, CDR1 MNHEY and CDR2 SVGAGI. The CDR3 sequence is 15 residues long. The V gene lost 3 bases and the J gene lost 4 bases, with 12 bases spanning the gap. The CDR3 DNA reads TGTGCCAGCAGTTATATGGGGGGTATCACCGGGGAGCTGTTTTTT. Translated, it gives CASSYMGGITGELFF.